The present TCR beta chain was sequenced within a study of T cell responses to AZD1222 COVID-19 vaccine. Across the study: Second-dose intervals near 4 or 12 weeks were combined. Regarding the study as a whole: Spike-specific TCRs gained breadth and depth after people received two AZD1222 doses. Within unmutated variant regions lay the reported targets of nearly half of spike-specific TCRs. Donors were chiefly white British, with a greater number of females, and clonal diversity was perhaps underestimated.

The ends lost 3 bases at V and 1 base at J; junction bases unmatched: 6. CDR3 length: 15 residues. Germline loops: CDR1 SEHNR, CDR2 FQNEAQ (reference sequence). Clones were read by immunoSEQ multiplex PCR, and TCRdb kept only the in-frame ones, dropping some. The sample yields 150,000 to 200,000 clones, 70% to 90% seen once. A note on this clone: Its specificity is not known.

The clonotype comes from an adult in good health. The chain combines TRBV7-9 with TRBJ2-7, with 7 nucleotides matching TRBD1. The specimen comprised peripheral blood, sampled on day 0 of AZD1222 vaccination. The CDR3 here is CASSFRGQDSYEQYF. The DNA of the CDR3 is TGTGCCAGCAGCTTCCGTGGACAGGATTCCTACGAGCAGTACTTC.